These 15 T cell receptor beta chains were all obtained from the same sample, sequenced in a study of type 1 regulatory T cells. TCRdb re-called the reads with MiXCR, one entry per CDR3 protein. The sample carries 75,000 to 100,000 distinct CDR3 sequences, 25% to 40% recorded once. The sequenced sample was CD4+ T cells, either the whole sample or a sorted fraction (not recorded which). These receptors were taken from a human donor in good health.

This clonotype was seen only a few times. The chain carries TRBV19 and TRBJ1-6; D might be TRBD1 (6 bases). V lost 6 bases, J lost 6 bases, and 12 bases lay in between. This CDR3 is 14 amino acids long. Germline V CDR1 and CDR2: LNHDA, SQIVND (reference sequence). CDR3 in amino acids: CASRPTGSNSPLHF. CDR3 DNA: TGTGCCAGTAGACCTACAGGGAGTAATTCACCCCTCCACTTT.

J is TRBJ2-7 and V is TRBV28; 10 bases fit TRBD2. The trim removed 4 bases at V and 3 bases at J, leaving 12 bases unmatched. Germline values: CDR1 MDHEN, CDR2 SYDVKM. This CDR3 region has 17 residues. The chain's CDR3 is CASSSQRIGTSDYEQYF. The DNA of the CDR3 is TGTGCCAGCAGTTCCCAAAGGATTGGGACTAGCGACTACGAGCAGTACTTC.

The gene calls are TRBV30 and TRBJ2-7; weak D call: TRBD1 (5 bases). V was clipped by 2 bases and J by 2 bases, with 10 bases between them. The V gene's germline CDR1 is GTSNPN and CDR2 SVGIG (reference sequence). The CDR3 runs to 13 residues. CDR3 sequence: CAWSSQGPYEQYF. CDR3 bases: TGTGCCTGGAGTTCTCAGGGCCCCTACGAGCAGTACTTC.

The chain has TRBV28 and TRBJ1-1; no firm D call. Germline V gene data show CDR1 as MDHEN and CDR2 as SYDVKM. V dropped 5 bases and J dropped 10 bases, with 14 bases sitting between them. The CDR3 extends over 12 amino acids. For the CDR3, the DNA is TGTGCCAGCAGTGGGATCCGGGATAGAGCTTTCTTT. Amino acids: CASSGIRDRAFF.

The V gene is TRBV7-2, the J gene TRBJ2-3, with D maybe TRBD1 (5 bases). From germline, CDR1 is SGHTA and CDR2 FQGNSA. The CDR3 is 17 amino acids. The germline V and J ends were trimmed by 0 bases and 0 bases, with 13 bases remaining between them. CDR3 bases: TGTGCCAGCAGCTTAGCGTCAGGGTACCCTAGCACAGATACGCAGTATTTT. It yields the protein CASSLASGYPSTDTQYF.

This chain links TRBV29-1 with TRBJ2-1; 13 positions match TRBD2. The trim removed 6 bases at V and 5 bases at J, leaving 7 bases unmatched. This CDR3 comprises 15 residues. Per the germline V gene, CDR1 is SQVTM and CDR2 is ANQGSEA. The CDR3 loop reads CSVDGTSGTNNEQFF. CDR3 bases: TGCAGCGTAGATGGGACTAGCGGGACCAACAATGAGCAGTTCTTC.

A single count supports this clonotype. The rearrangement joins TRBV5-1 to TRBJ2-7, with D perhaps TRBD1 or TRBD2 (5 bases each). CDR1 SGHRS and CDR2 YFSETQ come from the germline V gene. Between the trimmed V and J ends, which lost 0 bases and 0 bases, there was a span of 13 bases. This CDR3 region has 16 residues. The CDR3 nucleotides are TGCGCCAGCAGCTTGGGGGGGACGCCGAGCTCCTACGAGCAGTACTTC. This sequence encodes CASSLGGTPSSYEQYF.

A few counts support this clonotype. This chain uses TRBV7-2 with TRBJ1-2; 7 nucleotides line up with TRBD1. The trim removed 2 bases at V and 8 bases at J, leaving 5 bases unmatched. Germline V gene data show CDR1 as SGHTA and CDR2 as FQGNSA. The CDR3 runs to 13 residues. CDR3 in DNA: TGTGCCAGCAGCTTATTAGGGGGCGAAGGCTACACCTTC. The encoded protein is CASSLLGGEGYTF.

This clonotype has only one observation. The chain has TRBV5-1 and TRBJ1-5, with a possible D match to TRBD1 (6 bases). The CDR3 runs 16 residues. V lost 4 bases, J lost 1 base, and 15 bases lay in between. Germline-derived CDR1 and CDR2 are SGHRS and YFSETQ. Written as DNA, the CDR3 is TGCGCCAGCAGCGTGGGTCTGGACAGAAGCAATCAGCCCCAGCATTTT. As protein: CASSVGLDRSNQPQHF.

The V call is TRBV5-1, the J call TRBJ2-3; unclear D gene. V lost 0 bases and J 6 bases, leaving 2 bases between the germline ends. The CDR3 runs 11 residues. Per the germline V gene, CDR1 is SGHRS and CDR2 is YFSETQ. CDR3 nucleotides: TGCGCCAGCAGCTTGGTTGATACGCAGTATTTT. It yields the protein CASSLVDTQYF.

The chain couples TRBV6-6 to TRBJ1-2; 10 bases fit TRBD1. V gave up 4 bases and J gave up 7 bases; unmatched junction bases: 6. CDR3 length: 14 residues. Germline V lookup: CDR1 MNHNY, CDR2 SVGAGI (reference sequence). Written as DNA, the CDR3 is TGTGCCAGCAGTTCGGCGGGGACAGGGGTTGGCTACACCTTC. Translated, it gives CASSSAGTGVGYTF.

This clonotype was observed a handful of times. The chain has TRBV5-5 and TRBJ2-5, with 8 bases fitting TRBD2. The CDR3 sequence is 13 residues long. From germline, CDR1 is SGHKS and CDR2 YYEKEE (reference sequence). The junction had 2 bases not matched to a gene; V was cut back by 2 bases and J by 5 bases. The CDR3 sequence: CASSFGGDETQYF. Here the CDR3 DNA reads TGTGCCAGCAGCTTCGGGGGGGACGAGACCCAGTACTTC.

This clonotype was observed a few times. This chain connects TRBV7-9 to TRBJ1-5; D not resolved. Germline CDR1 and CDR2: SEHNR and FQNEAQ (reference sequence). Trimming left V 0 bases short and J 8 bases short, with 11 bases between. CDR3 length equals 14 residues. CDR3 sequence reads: CASSLAGLEEPQHF. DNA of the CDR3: TGTGCCAGCAGCTTAGCAGGGCTGGAGGAGCCCCAGCATTTT.

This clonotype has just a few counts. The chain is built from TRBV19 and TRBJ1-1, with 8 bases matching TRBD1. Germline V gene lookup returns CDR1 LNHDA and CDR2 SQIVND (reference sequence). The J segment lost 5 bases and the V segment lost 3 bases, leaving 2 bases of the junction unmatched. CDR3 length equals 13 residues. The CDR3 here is CASSIQGATEAFF. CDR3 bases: TGTGCCAGTAGTATTCAGGGGGCAACTGAAGCTTTCTTT.

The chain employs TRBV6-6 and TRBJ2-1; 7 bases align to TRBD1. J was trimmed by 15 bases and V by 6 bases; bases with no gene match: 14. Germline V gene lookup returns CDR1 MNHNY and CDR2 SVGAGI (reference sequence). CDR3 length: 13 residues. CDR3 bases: TGTGCCAGCAGGGCACAGACAGGGCGTGAGATGTTCTTC. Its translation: CASRAQTGREMFF.